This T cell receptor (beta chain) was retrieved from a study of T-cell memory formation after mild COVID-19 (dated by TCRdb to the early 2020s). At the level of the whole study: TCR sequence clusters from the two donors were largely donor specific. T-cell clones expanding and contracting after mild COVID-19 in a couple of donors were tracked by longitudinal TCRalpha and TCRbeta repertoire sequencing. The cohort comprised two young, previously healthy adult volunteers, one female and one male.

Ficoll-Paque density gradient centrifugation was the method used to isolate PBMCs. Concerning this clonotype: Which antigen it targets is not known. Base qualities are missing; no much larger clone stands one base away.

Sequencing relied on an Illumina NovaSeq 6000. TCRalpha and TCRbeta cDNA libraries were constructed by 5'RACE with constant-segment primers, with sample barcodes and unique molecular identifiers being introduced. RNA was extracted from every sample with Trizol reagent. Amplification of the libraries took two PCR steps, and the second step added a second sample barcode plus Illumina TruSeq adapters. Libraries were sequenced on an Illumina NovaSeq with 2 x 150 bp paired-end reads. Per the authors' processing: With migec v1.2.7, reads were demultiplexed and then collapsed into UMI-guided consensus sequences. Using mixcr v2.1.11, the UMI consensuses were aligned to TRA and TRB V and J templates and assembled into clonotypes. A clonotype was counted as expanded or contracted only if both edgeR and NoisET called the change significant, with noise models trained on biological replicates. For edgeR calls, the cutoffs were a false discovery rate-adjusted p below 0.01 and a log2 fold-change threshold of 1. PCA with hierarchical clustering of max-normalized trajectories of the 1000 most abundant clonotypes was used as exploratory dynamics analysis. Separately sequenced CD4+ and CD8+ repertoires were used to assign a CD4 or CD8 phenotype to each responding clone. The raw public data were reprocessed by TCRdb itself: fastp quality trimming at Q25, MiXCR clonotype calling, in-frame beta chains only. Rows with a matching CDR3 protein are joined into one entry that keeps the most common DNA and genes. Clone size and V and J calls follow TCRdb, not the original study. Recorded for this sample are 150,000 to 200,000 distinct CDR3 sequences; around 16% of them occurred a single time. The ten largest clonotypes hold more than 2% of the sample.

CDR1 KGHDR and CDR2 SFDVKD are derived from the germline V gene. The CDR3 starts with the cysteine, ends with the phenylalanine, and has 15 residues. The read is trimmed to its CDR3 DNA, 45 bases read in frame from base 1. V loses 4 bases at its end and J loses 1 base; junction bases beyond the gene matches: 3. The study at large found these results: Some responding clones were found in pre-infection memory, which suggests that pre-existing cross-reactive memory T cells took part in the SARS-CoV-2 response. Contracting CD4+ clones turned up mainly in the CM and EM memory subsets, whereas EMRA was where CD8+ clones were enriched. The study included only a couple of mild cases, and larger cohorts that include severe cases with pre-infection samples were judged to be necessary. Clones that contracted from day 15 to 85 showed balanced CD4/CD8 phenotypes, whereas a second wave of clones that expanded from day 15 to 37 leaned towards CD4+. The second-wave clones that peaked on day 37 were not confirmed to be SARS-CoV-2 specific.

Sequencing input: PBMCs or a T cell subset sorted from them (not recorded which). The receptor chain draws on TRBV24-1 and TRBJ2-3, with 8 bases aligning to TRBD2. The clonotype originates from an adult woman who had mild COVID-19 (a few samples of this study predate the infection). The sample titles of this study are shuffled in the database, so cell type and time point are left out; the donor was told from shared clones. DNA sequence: TGTGCCACCAGTGACCCAGCGGGGGGCACAGATACGCAGTATTTT. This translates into CATSDPAGGTDTQYF.